These 23 T cell receptor beta chains were all obtained from the same sample, sequenced in a study of cytomegalovirus exposure and HLA in healthy donors. Vbeta (60) and Jbeta (13) primers were used in the PCR. The protocol was immunoSEQ multiplex PCR, while the TCRdb copy is restricted to in-frame clones and leaves out a portion. The sample records 180,000 or so clones, 82% being singletons. Sequencing was carried out using PBMCs. Receptors were obtained from a man in his forties or fifties in good health and CMV-seronegative.

The chain joins TRBV5-1 to TRBJ1-2, with a possible D match to TRBD1 (5 bases). Per the germline V gene, CDR1 is SGHRS and CDR2 is YFSETQ. V gave up 4 bases and J gave up 8 bases, with 15 bases separating them. This CDR3 has 13 residues. The CDR3 is CASSPRGNRGYTF. CDR3 DNA sequence: TGCGCCAGCAGCCCGCGTGGCAACAGGGGCTACACCTTC.

This sequence joins TRBV6-5 and TRBJ2-3; 8 bases match TRBD1. Germline loops: CDR1 MNHEY, CDR2 SVGAGI. This CDR3 has 15 residues. V gave up 4 bases and J gave up 15 bases; unmatched junction bases: 18. Here the CDR3 DNA reads TGTGCCAGCAGTTCAGGACAGGGTATAAGTTTAGGATCTTATTTT. As protein: CASSSGQGISLGSYF.

J is TRBJ1-2 and V is TRBV7-2; 7 bases line up with TRBD1. The CDR3 sequence is 13 residues long. V gave up 5 bases and J gave up 3 bases; unmatched junction bases: 3. Germline CDR1 reads SGHTA; CDR2 reads FQGNSA. This chain's CDR3 is CASSLGQYYGYTF. The CDR3 DNA sequence: TGTGCCAGCAGCCTGGGACAGTACTATGGCTACACCTTC.

The chain has TRBV6-5 and TRBJ2-3; D is ambiguous. Germline CDR1 is MNHEY and CDR2 is SVGAGI. CDR3 length: 13 residues. V was cut by 6 bases and J by 2 bases, with 9 bases left in between. The CDR3 DNA follows: TGTGCCAGCAGCGCCAGAATCACAGATACGCAGTATTTT. Its translation is CASSARITDTQYF.

The genes are TRBV28 and TRBJ1-5; weak D call: TRBD1 (5 bases). The germline V and J ends were trimmed by 6 bases and 0 bases, with 9 bases remaining between them. The CDR3 covers 14 residues. Per the germline V gene, CDR1 is MDHEN and CDR2 is SYDVKM. CDR3: CASSAGGSNQPQHF. The CDR3 coding sequence is TGTGCCAGCAGCGCGGGGGGTAGCAATCAGCCCCAGCATTTT.

The rearrangement uses TRBV29-1 and TRBJ2-5, with D hard to call. Germline loops: CDR1 SQVTM, CDR2 ANQGSEA. The CDR3 is 12 residues long. Trimming pared 4 bases from V and 2 bases from J, leaving 8 bases between. The CDR3 region has the DNA TGCAGCGTTGCTCAGAAACAAGAGACCCAGTACTTC. This codes for CSVAQKQETQYF.

The gene calls are TRBV18 and TRBJ1-5; D call uncertain. The CDR3 has 16 residues. V was shortened by 3 bases and J by 1 base, with 13 bases between the two germline ends. Looked up from germline, CDR1 is KGHSH and CDR2 is LQKENI. CDR3 DNA sequence: TGTGCCAGCTCACCCGGGATGAGTACCAGCAATCAGCCCCAGCATTTT. Translated: CASSPGMSTSNQPQHF.

V usage is TRBV7-3 and J usage is TRBJ2-7; TRBD2 matches at 8 bases. The CDR3 is made up of 14 amino acids. With V trimmed by 3 bases and J by 2 bases, 3 bases remained unmatched. From germline, CDR1 is SGHTA and CDR2 FQGTGA. The CDR3 reads CASSFPGLAYEQYF. The CDR3 DNA reads as TGTGCCAGCAGCTTCCCGGGACTAGCCTACGAGCAGTACTTC.

This rearrangement joins TRBV19 to TRBJ2-3; D uncertain. Germline V CDR1 and CDR2: LNHDA, SQIVND (reference sequence). Between the trimmed V and J ends, which lost 8 bases and 2 bases, there was a span of 8 bases. The CDR3 contains 12 residues. The CDR3 region is CASRYNTDTQYF. The CDR3 region has the DNA TGTGCCAGTCGTTATAACACAGATACGCAGTATTTT.

This chain uses TRBV7-2 with TRBJ2-5; D is possibly TRBD2 (5 bases). Trimming left V 4 bases short and J 5 bases short, with 20 bases between. This CDR3 region has 16 residues. The germline CDR1 and CDR2 sequences are SGHTA and FQGNSA. CDR3 coding DNA: TGTGCCAGCAGCTCCCCTATGGTAGGGAGTAGGGAGACCCAGTACTTC. Its protein product is CASSSPMVGSRETQYF.

J is TRBJ1-1 and V is TRBV4-1; no firm D call. The CDR3 runs 12 residues. Germline CDR1 reads MGHRA; CDR2 reads YSYEKL. V lost 5 bases and J lost 5, with 9 bases in between. CDR3 in amino acids: CASSFRGTEAFF. The CDR3 coding sequence is TGCGCCAGCAGCTTCCGAGGGACTGAAGCTTTCTTT.

The rearrangement uses TRBV30 and TRBJ2-7, with D perhaps TRBD2 (5 bases). This CDR3 is built from 12 residues. Per the germline V gene, CDR1 is GTSNPN and CDR2 is SVGIG (reference sequence). Trimming removed 3 bases from V and 7 bases from J, with 13 bases in between. CDR3 bases: TGTGCCTGGAGCGACGTCGGCGGGGAGCAGTACTTC. Its protein product is CAWSDVGGEQYF. Variable domain in full (rest from reference TRBV30 and TRBJ2-7): SQTIHQWPATLVQPVGSPLSLECTVEGTSNPNLYWYRQAAGRGLQLLFYSVGIGQISSEVPQNLSASRPQDRQFILSSKKLLLSDSGFYLCAWSDVGGEQYFGPGTRLTVT.

The V call is TRBV11-3, the J call TRBJ2-1, with 13 bases identical to TRBD2. V gave up 2 bases and J gave up 9 bases; unmatched junction bases: 16. The length of the CDR3 is 19 residues. CDR1 and CDR2 (germline): SGHNT, YENEEA. CDR3 nucleotide sequence: TGTGCCAGCAGCTTAACGACTAGCGGGAGGTCGAAGGTGGAAAGTGAGCAGTTCTTC. Translation: CASSLTTSGRSKVESEQFF.

The chain combines TRBV6-6 with TRBJ2-2; D not resolved. CDR3 length: 14 amino acids. Germline lookup yields CDR1 MNHNY and CDR2 SVGAGI (reference sequence). Trimming removed 9 bases at V and 4 bases at J, with 15 bases between. CDR3 nucleotide sequence: TGTGCCAGTACTACCCCGGTGGCCACCGGGGAGCTGTTTTTT. Its protein is CASTTPVATGELFF.

The rearrangement links TRBV7-8 to TRBJ2-3, with TRBD1 as a possible D gene (5 bases). V gave up 5 bases and J gave up 2 bases, with 14 bases separating them. CDR1 is SGHVS, CDR2 FQNEAQ, per germline. There are 15 residues in the CDR3. For the CDR3, the DNA is TGTGCCAGCAGCGCACAGGAAAGGAACACAGATACGCAGTATTTT. Its translation is CASSAQERNTDTQYF. Filled out from reference TRBV7-8 and TRBJ2-3, the complete variable domain reads GAGVSQSPRYKVAKRGQDVALRCDPISGHVSLFWYQQALGQGPEFLTYFQNEAQLDKSGLPSDRFFAERPEGSVSTLKIQRTQQEDSAVYLCASSAQERNTDTQYFGPGTRLTVL.

V and J are TRBV11-3 and TRBJ2-5, with D possibly matching TRBD1 (5 bases). This CDR3 spans 14 amino acids. Trimming pared 5 bases from V and 1 base from J, leaving 11 bases between. Germline V gene data show CDR1 as SGHNT and CDR2 as YENEEA. In nucleotides, the CDR3 is TGTGCCAGCAGCCAGACAGTGACCCAAGAGACCCAGTACTTC. Its translation is CASSQTVTQETQYF.

This chain connects TRBV5-1 to TRBJ2-2, with TRBD2 as a possible D gene (6 bases). The CDR3 consists of 13 residues. V was clipped by 5 bases and J by 7 bases, with 12 bases between them. The germline V gene has CDR1 SGHRS and CDR2 YFSETQ. CDR3 DNA sequence: TGCGCCAGCAGGGGAGGATCGGGCGGGGAGCTGTTTTTT. This translates into CASRGGSGGELFF.

This chain uses TRBV7-3 with TRBJ2-2; D gene uncertain. CDR3 length equals 16 residues. The V gene lost 0 bases and the J gene lost 0 bases, with 8 bases spanning the gap. CDR1 and CDR2 from the germline V gene are SGHTA and FQGTGA. CDR3 loop: CASSLTGRTNTGELFF. CDR3 DNA: TGTGCCAGCAGCTTAACGGGCAGGACGAACACCGGGGAGCTGTTTTTT.

The rearrangement joins TRBV5-1 to TRBJ2-7, with D perhaps TRBD1 (6 bases). Trimming stripped 0 bases from V and 2 bases from J, with 15 bases between. Germline V gene data show CDR1 as SGHRS and CDR2 as YFSETQ. This CDR3 comprises 16 residues. The CDR3 nucleotides are TGCGCCAGCAGCTTGGTCATCGGCACAGGGACCTACGAGCAGTACTTC. Amino acid sequence: CASSLVIGTGTYEQYF.

The chain carries TRBV5-4 and TRBJ2-7, with D possibly being TRBD2 (5 bases). V was clipped by 2 bases and J by 4 bases, with 10 bases between them. CDR1 and CDR2 (germline): SGHNT, YYREEE (reference sequence). This CDR3 is 13 amino acids long. CDR3 bases: TGTGCCAGCAGCTTACGAGGGAGATACGAGCAGTACTTC. It yields the protein CASSLRGRYEQYF.

The chain carries TRBV27 and TRBJ2-7; TRBD2 is a possible D gene (5 bases). Germline CDR1 reads MNHEY; CDR2 reads SMNVEV (reference sequence). The CDR3 sequence is 13 residues long. Between the trimmed V and J ends, which lost 5 bases and 4 bases, there was a span of 12 bases. The CDR3 bases are TGTGCCAGCAGTCCGACCGGGGAATACGAGCAGTACTTC. Its translation: CASSPTGEYEQYF.

V usage is TRBV14 and J usage is TRBJ2-7; a weak D match, TRBD2 (6 bases). This CDR3 region has 14 residues. The V gene lost 2 bases and the J gene lost 6 bases, with 14 bases spanning the gap. The germline V gene has CDR1 SGHDN and CDR2 FVKESK. The CDR3, as DNA: TGTGCCAGCAGCCAACGCGGGGCATCAGGCGAGCAGTACTTC. This encodes CASSQRGASGEQYF.

Here the CDR3 reads CATSRGTRSYEQYF. As DNA, the CDR3 is TGTGCCACCAGCAGAGGGACTAGGTCCTACGAGCAGTACTTC. The chain joins TRBV15 to TRBJ2-7; the match to TRBD2 covers 7 bases. The V gene's germline CDR1 is LNHNV and CDR2 YYDKDF (reference sequence). J gave up 1 base and V 1 base, and 1 base lay outside the gene matches. The CDR3 contains 14 residues. The full variable domain, its missing parts supplied by reference TRBV15 and TRBJ2-7, is DAMVIQNPRYQVTQFGKPVTLSCSQTLNHNVMYWYQQKSSQAPKLLFHYYDKDFNNEADTPDNFQSRRPNTSFCFLDIRSPGLGDTAMYLCATSRGTRSYEQYFGPGTRLTVT.